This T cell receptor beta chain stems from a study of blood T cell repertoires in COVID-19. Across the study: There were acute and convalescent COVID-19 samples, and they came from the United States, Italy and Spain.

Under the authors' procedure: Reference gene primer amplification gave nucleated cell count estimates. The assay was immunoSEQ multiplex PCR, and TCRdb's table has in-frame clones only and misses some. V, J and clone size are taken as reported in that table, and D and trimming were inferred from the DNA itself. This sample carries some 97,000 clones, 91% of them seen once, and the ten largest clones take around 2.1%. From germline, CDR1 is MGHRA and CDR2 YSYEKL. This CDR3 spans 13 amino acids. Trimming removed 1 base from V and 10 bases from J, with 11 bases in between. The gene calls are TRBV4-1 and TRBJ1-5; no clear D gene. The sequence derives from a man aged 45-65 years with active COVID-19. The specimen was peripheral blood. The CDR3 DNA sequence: TGCGCCAGCAGCCAAGTGGCAGGCTCTCCCCAGCATTTT. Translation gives CASSQVAGSPQHF.